Detailed here is one T cell receptor (beta chain). The CDR3 is made up of 15 amino acids. CDR1 is SGHRS, CDR2 YFSETQ, per germline. J gave up 5 bases and V 0 bases, and 6 bases lay outside the gene matches. The data are from a study of blood T cell repertoires in COVID-19. At the level of the study: PBMCs, B-cell-depleted T cells, or T cells were the source of the cDNA or gDNA that made up the material.

Only in-frame clones appear in the TCRdb table, and some are missing; sequencing was by immunoSEQ multiplex PCR. The table has 310,000 or so clones, 90% to 95% seen once. The origin of this receptor is a woman in her twenties or thirties with COVID-19, enrolled during active disease. Sequences were obtained from peripheral blood. The chain couples TRBV5-1 to TRBJ2-3, with TRBD2 matching over 7 bases. Here the CDR3 DNA reads TGCGCCAGCAGCTTGGGCGGGAGAGGCGAAGATACGCAGTATTTT. Translated, it gives CASSLGGRGEDTQYF. Supplemented by reference TRBV5-1 and TRBJ2-3, the full variable domain reads KAGVTQTPRYLIKTRGQQVTLSCSPISGHRSVSWYQQTPGQGLQFLFEYFSETQRNKGNFPGRFSGRQFSNSRSEMNVSTLELGDSALYLCASSLGGRGEDTQYFGPGTRLTVL.